The clone carrying this TCR beta chain was counted between two and nine times. Antigen unknown. The germline V gene has CDR1 GTSNPN and CDR2 SVGIG (reference sequence). The CDR3 contains 16 residues. V dropped 3 bases and J dropped 4 bases, with 16 bases sitting between them. The entry originates in a study of CD8 T cells in ankylosing spondylitis. Whole-study results and caveats: Ankylosing spondylitis blood appeared to carry a characteristic TCR beta motif of several highly homologous variants. The authors reported significant enrichment of disease-linked clones in matched ankylosing spondylitis synovial fluid. Disease-associated clonotypes exhibited CD8+ identity and were relatively infrequent in peripheral blood.

Molecular-barcoded quantitative 5'-RACE produced these TCR beta libraries. TCRdb passed the 5' RACE reads through MiXCR, listing each CDR3 protein once. In the table there are hundreds of thousands of distinct CDR3 sequences, 7.5% to 9% of which are singletons. Sequenced: blood, either unsorted or a sorted T cell fraction (not recorded which). This receptor was taken from a male donor with ankylosing spondylitis or in good health (not recorded which). The V gene is TRBV30, the J gene TRBJ2-6; TRBD2 might be the D (6 bases). The CDR3 DNA sequence: TGTGCCTGGAGCCCCTTAGGAGGGGCCGGGGCCAACGTCCTGACTTTC. Translated: CAWSPLGGAGANVLTF.